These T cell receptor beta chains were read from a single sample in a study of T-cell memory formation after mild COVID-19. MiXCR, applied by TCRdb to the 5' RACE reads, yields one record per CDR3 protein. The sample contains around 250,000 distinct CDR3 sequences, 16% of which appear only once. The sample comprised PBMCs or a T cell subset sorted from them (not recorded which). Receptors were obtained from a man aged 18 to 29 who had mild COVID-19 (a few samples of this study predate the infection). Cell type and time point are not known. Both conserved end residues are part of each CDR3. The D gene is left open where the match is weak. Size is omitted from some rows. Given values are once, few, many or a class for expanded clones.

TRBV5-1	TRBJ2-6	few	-	TGCGCCAGCAGCTTGCGCCCCTCTGGGGCCAACGTCCTGACTTTC	CASSLRPSGANVLTF
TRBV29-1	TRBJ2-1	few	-	TGCAGCGTTGTGCGAACCATCCAGAGCTCCTACAATGAGCAGTTCTTC	CSVVRTIQSSYNEQFF
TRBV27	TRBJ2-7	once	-	TGTGCCAGCAGTTTATCCGGGACTTACGACTACGAACAGTACTTC	CASSLSGTYDYEQYF
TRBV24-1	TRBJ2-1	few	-	TGTGCCACCAGTGATTTGGGTCCAGGGGAGGATGAGCAGTTCTTC	CATSDLGPGEDEQFF
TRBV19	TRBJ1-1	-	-	TGTGCCAGTAGGATCGTGGTCGGGTACACTGAAGCTTTCTTT	CASRIVVGYTEAFF
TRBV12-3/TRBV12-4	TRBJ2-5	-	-	TGTGCCAGCACCCTCAGGCCCCAAGAGACCCAGTACTTC	CASTLRPQETQYF
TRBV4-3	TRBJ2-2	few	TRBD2	TGCGCCAGCAGCCAAGGTGTCCTAGCGGGGAACACCGGGGAGCTGTTTTTT	CASSQGVLAGNTGELFF
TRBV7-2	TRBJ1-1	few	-	TGTGCCAGCAGCGCCGGGGGGGACTTTGGCACTGAAGCTTTCTTT	CASSAGGDFGTEAFF
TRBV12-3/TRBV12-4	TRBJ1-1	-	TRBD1	TGTGCCAGCAGTTTAGCCGCTCAGGACAGGGCTTTCTTT	CASSLAAQDRAFF
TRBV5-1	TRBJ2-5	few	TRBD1	TGCGCCACCGCTCCCTTGGACAGGGGGACCCAGTACTTC	CATAPLDRGTQYF
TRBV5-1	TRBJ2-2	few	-	TGCGCCAGCAGCCCTAGGGGACTGCTTAAGGAGGACACCGGGGAGCTGTTTTTT	CASSPRGLLKEDTGELFF
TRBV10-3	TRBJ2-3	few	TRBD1	TGTGCCATCAGTGAGTCAACAGGGGTAGATACGCAGTATTTT	CAISESTGVDTQYF
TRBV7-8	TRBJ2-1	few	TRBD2	TGTGCCAGCAGTTCCGAACGGGGGGGTTGGGGTGAGCAGTTCTTC	CASSSERGGWGEQFF
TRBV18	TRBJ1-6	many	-	TGTGCCAGCCGGGCGGACCAGGATTCACCCCTCCACTTT	CASRADQDSPLHF
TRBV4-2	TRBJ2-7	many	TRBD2	TGTGCCAGCAGCCAAGATCGAACTAGCGACGAGCAGTACTTC	CASSQDRTSDEQYF
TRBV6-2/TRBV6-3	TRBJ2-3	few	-	TGTGCCAGCAGTCCCGTTACCACAGATACGCAGTATTTT	CASSPVTTDTQYF
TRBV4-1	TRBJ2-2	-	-	TGCGCCAGCAGCCAAGATGGTCTTAGGACCGGGGAGCTGTTTTTT	CASSQDGLRTGELFF
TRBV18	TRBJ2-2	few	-	TGTGCCAGCTCCGACAGCAACACCGGGGAGCTGTTTTTT	CASSDSNTGELFF
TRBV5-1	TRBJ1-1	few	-	TGCGCCAGCAGCTTGGACACCCCGAACACTGAAGCTTTCTTT	CASSLDTPNTEAFF
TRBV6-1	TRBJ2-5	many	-	TGTGCCAGCAGTGAATCGGGCGGGTGGGAGACCCAGTACTTC	CASSESGGWETQYF
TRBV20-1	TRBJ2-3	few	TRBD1	TGCAGTGCTTTGCGGACAGGTACCACAGATACGCAGTATTTT	CSALRTGTTDTQYF
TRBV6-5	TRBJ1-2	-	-	TGTGCCAGCAGTCAGGGACGGGGGAAGTACACCTTC	CASSQGRGKYTF
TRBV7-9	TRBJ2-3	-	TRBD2	TGTGCCAGCACCCCGAGGGAGCGGGGGGGCGGCGATACGCAGTATTTT	CASTPRERGGGDTQYF
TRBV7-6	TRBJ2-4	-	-	TGTGCCAGCAGCTTAGAAGGACGGGGCGGGAACATTCAGTACTTC	CASSLEGRGGNIQYF
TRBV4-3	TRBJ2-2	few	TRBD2	TGCGCCAGCAGCCAGTATCCTAGCGGGGGGGAAACCGGGGAGCTGTTTTTT	CASSQYPSGGETGELFF
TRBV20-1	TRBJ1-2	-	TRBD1	TGCAGTGCGGCCAATACAGGGGGGGTCGGCTACACCTTC	CSAANTGGVGYTF
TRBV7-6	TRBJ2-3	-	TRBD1	TGTGCCAGCAGCTTAGCCGGACAGGGGATTACAGATACGCAGTATTTT	CASSLAGQGITDTQYF
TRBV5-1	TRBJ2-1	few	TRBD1	TGCGCCAGCAGCTTGGGGACAGGGTATGAGCAGTTCTTC	CASSLGTGYEQFF
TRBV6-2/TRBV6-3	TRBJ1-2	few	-	TGTGCCAGCATTCTACGGGACTCCAATCCCCAGAGGGGCTACACCTTC	CASILRDSNPQRGYTF
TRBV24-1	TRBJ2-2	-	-	TGTGCCACCAGTCCACGGGGCGGGGAGCTGTTTTTT	CATSPRGGELFF
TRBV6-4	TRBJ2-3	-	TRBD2	TGTGCCAGCAGTGCGGTGACTAGCGGCACAGATACGCAGTATTTT	CASSAVTSGTDTQYF
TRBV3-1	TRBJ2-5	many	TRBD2	TGTGCCAGCAGCCACCTGATGACGGGGGGGGTCTCGTCAGAGACCCAGTACTTC	CASSHLMTGGVSSETQYF
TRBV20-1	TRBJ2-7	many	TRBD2	TGCAGTGCTAGGTCGAGCGGGGACTCCTACGAGCAGTACTTC	CSARSSGDSYEQYF
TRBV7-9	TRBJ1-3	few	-	TGTGCCAGCAGCAATGGAAACACCATATATTTT	CASSNGNTIYF
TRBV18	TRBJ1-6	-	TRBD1	TGTGCCAGCTCACCAAGGACAGGGGGCGCCCGAAATTCACCCCTCCACTTT	CASSPRTGGARNSPLHF
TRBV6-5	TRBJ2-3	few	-	TGTGCCAGCAGAACCCCTTTGACAGATACGCAGTATTTT	CASRTPLTDTQYF
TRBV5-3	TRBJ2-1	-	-	TGTGCCAGAAGCTTGGTCGTTCTAGCGCTCTTC	CARSLVVLALF
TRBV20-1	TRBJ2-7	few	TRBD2	TGCAGTGCTACACCCGGGACTAGTCGATCCTACGAGCAGTACTTC	CSATPGTSRSYEQYF
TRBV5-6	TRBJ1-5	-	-	TGTGCCAGCAGCTTCAGGCAGGGTCTCGATCAGCCCCAGCATTTT	CASSFRQGLDQPQHF
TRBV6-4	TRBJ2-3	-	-	TGTGCCAGCAGTGGGCAGGGACGGCCCACAGATACGCAGTATTTT	CASSGQGRPTDTQYF